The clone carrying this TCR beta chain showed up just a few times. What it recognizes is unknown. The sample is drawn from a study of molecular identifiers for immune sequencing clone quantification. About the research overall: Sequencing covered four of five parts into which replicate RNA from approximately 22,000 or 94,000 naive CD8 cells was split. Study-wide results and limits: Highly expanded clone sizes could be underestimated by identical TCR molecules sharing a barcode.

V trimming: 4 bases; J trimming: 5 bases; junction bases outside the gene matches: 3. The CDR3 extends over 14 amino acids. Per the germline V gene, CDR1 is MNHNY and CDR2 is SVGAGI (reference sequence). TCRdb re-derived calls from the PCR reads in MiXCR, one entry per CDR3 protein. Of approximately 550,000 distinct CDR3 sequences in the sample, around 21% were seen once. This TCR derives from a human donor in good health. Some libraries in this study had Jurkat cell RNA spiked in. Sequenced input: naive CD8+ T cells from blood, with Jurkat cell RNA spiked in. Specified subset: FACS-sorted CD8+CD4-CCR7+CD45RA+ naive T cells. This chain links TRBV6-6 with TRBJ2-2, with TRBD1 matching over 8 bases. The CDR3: CASSWTGQTGELFF. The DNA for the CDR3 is TGTGCCAGCAGTTGGACAGGGCAGACCGGGGAGCTGTTTTTT.